A single sample gave rise to the 5 T cell receptor beta chains below, sequenced in a study of control samples from healthy donors and cancer patients. Some clones are missing from TCRdb's copy, which holds only in-frame ones; the method was immunoSEQ multiplex PCR. Here the sample spans around 110,000 clones, approximately 90% being singletons. What was sequenced was PBMCs. The source is a woman in her fifties or sixties with colorectal cancer.

J is TRBJ1-2 and V is TRBV6-5; D is ambiguous. Germline V gene data show CDR1 as MNHEY and CDR2 as SVGAGI. CDR3 length: 13 residues. V was pared by 6 bases and J by 0 bases, with 8 bases between. The CDR3 nucleotides are TGTGCCAGCAGCCTCGGGGCTAACTATGGCTACACCTTC. Its protein is CASSLGANYGYTF.

This clone was detected only a few times. The gene calls are TRBV7-7 and TRBJ2-5, with a weak D call TRBD2 (5 bases). Looked up from germline, CDR1 is SSHAT and CDR2 is FNYEAQ (reference sequence). The CDR3 extends over 16 amino acids. V was trimmed by 1 base and J by 5 bases, leaving 17 bases between them. CDR3 residues: CASSLGGSTGGETQYF. In DNA, the CDR3 is TGTGCCAGCAGCTTAGGCGGCTCAACTGGCGGGGAGACCCAGTACTTC.

The rearrangement uses TRBV5-6 and TRBJ2-2; D unclear. The CDR3 is 14 residues long. Germline CDR1 and CDR2: SGHDT and YYEEEE. Trimming shortened V by 0 bases and J by 6 bases, and 9 bases separated the two germline ends. CDR3 region: CASSLVQVAGELFF. Here the CDR3 DNA reads TGTGCCAGCAGCTTGGTGCAAGTTGCCGGGGAGCTGTTTTTT.

This sequence joins TRBV5-6 and TRBJ1-5; 9 bases are a match to TRBD1. The germline CDR1 and CDR2 sequences are SGHDT and YYEEEE. Losses at the gene ends were 0 bases for V and 3 bases for J; bases not matched to a gene: 1. CDR3 length: 15 residues. The CDR3 loop reads CASSLGQGDNQPQHF. The CDR3 DNA reads TGTGCCAGCAGCTTGGGACAGGGGGACAATCAGCCCCAGCATTTT.

This chain connects TRBV5-5 to TRBJ2-1; no clear D gene. Trimming took 6 bases from V and 6 from J, leaving 16 bases between them. The CDR3 sequence is 14 residues long. Germline loops: CDR1 SGHKS, CDR2 YYEKEE (reference sequence). The CDR3 nucleotides are TGTGCCAGCACCGTCGGCGAGAGACGCAATGAGCAGTTCTTC. Translation: CASTVGERRNEQFF.